One and the same sample provided the 13 T cell receptor beta chains below, sequenced in a study of blood T cell repertoires in COVID-19. Sequenced by immunoSEQ multiplex PCR; TCRdb stores in-frame clones only, minus some. The sample lists about 80,000 clones; 88% were seen once. The sequencing sample was made of peripheral blood. These receptors were collected from a woman aged 80 or over with acute or convalescent COVID-19.

V gene TRBV18 combines with J gene TRBJ1-2; 9 nucleotides match TRBD1. This CDR3 comprises 15 residues. Germline values: CDR1 KGHSH, CDR2 LQKENI. The V gene end was trimmed by 3 bases and the J gene end by 5 bases; junction bases not matched to a gene: 7. The CDR3 region is CASSPERTGAYGYTF. The DNA of the CDR3 is TGTGCCAGCTCACCGGAACGGACAGGGGCTTATGGCTACACCTTC.

A word on this clone: Other DNA sequences within the sample encode an identical CDR3. V is TRBV19 and J is TRBJ1-1; TRBD1 agrees at 7 bases. This CDR3 comprises 14 residues. V gave up 3 bases and J gave up 0 bases; unmatched junction bases: 1. Germline CDR1 is LNHDA and CDR2 is SQIVND (reference sequence). The CDR3 region has the DNA TGTGCCAGTAGTATTACAGGGGTGAACACTGAAGCTTTCTTT. Translation: CASSITGVNTEAFF.

The chain has TRBV18 and TRBJ2-7; D possibly corresponds to TRBD1 (6 bases). Germline V gives CDR1 KGHSH, CDR2 LQKENI. The CDR3 is 14 residues long. V lost 3 bases, J lost 2 bases, and 11 bases lay in between. CDR3 region: CASSPQGLTYEQYF. DNA of the CDR3: TGTGCCAGCTCACCTCAGGGGCTTACCTACGAGCAGTACTTC.

The chain couples TRBV19 to TRBJ1-2; tentatively, D is TRBD1 (5 bases). This CDR3 is 14 amino acids long. The V and J ends lost 2 bases and 5 bases respectively, with 12 bases between them. The germline gives CDR1 LNHDA, CDR2 SQIVND (reference sequence). CDR3 sequence (DNA): TGTGCCAGTAGTATAATGACAGTTAATTATGGCTACACCTTC. This translates into CASSIMTVNYGYTF.

The chain is built from TRBV27 and TRBJ1-1; 10 bases map to TRBD1. Germline assignment: CDR1 MNHEY and CDR2 SMNVEV (reference sequence). J lost 2 bases, V lost 2 bases, and 2 bases had no gene match. The CDR3 runs to 15 residues. Here the CDR3 reads CASSLGTGANTEAFF. CDR3 sequence (DNA): TGTGCCAGCAGTTTAGGGACAGGGGCTAACACTGAAGCTTTCTTT.

This CDR3 is CASSPGLLPGTDTQYF. CDR3 nucleotides: TGTGCCAGCAGCCCCGGACTTCTCCCTGGCACAGATACGCAGTATTTT. The rearrangement links TRBV7-3 to TRBJ2-3, with a weak D call TRBD2 (5 bases). CDR3 length: 16 amino acids. V shed 5 bases and J shed 1 base, with 16 bases lying between them. Germline V lookup: CDR1 SGHTA, CDR2 FQGTGA.

The chain recombines TRBV27 with TRBJ2-2, with D possibly being TRBD2 (6 bases). This CDR3 comprises 14 residues. The V gene lost 0 bases and the J gene lost 6 bases, with 8 bases spanning the gap. Germline CDR1 is MNHEY and CDR2 is SMNVEV (reference sequence). The CDR3 here is CASSLSWEAGELFF. As DNA, the CDR3 is TGTGCCAGCAGTTTATCCTGGGAGGCCGGGGAGCTGTTTTTT.

This chain joins TRBV6-2 or TRBV6-3 and TRBJ2-1, with a possible D match to TRBD2 (6 bases). Germline assignment: CDR1 MNHEY and CDR2 SVGEGT. The CDR3 consists of 14 residues. Between the trimmed V and J ends, which lost 0 bases and 14 bases, there was a span of 17 bases. CDR3 in DNA: TGTGCCAGCAGTTACTCGGCGGGGCTCCCTCGGGAGTTCTTC. Translation gives CASSYSAGLPREFF.

This chain links TRBV11-2 with TRBJ2-7; TRBD2 matches 10 bases. The germline V gene encodes CDR1 SGHAT and CDR2 FQNNGV. The CDR3 has 19 residues. J was trimmed by 3 bases and V by 1 base; bases with no gene match: 15. The CDR3 region is CASSLARTGGLAAIYEQYF. Written as DNA, the CDR3 is TGTGCCAGCAGCTTAGCGAGGACAGGTGGACTAGCGGCTATCTACGAGCAGTACTTC.

V gene TRBV7-9 combines with J gene TRBJ1-2; D may be TRBD1 (5 bases). Germline V gene sequence: CDR1 SEHNR, CDR2 FQNEAQ (reference sequence). The ends were cut back, 1 base at V and 8 bases at J, with 17 bases in the middle. The CDR3 is made up of 15 amino acids. CDR3 amino acids: CASSLESGQGSGYTF. Here the CDR3 DNA reads TGTGCCAGCAGCTTAGAGAGTGGTCAGGGTAGCGGCTACACCTTC.

The gene calls are TRBV5-8 and TRBJ2-7; TRBD2 matches at 7 bases. The CDR3 contains 17 residues. Trimming removed 2 bases from V and 0 bases from J; junction bases left unmatched: 11. Germline CDR1 is SGHTS and CDR2 is YDEGEE. The chain's CDR3 is CASSFFLGGSSSYEQYF. In nucleotides, the CDR3 is TGTGCCAGCAGCTTTTTTTTAGGCGGGAGTAGCTCCTACGAGCAGTACTTC.

This rearrangement joins TRBV3-1 (or the pseudogene TRBV3-2) to TRBJ2-1, with 7 bases identical to TRBD2. The CDR3 length is 13 residues. J was trimmed by 7 bases and V by 2 bases; bases with no gene match: 2. CDR1 is LGHDT and CDR2 is YNNKEL in the germline V gene (reference sequence). The CDR3 reads CASSQSLANEQFF. The CDR3 nucleotides are TGTGCCAGCAGCCAATCACTAGCGAATGAGCAGTTCTTC.

V and J are TRBV7-2 and TRBJ2-5, with D maybe TRBD2 (7 bases). V gave up 3 bases and J gave up 5 bases, with 10 bases separating them. The CDR3 runs to 13 residues. Germline CDR1 is SGHTA and CDR2 is FQGNSA. CDR3 DNA: TGTGCCAGCAGCTTGCGGGGGCGGGAGACCCAGTACTTC. Translating gives CASSLRGRETQYF.